The clone carrying this T cell receptor beta chain showed up many times. The data stem from a study of T cells in Graves' hyperthyroidism and ophthalmopathy. From germline, CDR1 is MGHRA and CDR2 YSYEKL. The CDR3 is made up of 16 amino acids. Trimming stripped 5 bases from V and 0 bases from J, with 13 bases between. TCR beta CDR3 regions were amplified from RNA transcripts. First-round RT-PCR of the TCR CDR3 relied on the HTBI primer set. TCRdb reprocessed the multiplex PCR reads via MiXCR and lists one record per CDR3 protein. The data contain 500,000 to 600,000 distinct CDR3 sequences, about 43% of them seen just once; the ten biggest clones take up roughly 19%.

The clonotype comes from an adult woman with Graves' disease, either hyperthyroidism or ophthalmopathy (not recorded which). The sample was peripheral blood or thyroid tissue (not recorded which). The V call is TRBV4-1, the J call TRBJ2-2; D not certain. CDR3 nucleotide sequence: TGCGCCAGCAGCGGGCGCCTGATTACGAACACCGGGGAGCTGTTTTTT. Encoded protein: CASSGRLITNTGELFF.